Shown below are 25 T cell receptor beta chains from a single sample sequenced in a study of blood T cell repertoires in COVID-19. TCRdb keeps only in-frame clones here, not all; method: immunoSEQ multiplex PCR. This sample has tens of thousands of clones, with around four fifths found just once. Sequencing was done on a sample of peripheral blood. These receptors all stem from a man aged 65 to 85 with acute or convalescent COVID-19.

This clone was seen a single time. The chain carries TRBV2 and TRBJ1-5; D not resolved. The CDR3 extends over 14 amino acids. The germline V and J ends were trimmed by 6 bases and 5 bases, with 14 bases remaining between them. Germline V CDR1 and CDR2: SNHLY, FYNNEI. The CDR3 loop is CASRASAPYQPQHF. CDR3 bases: TGTGCCAGCAGGGCCTCCGCCCCGTATCAGCCCCAGCATTTT.

The chain uses TRBV15 and TRBJ1-5; maybe TRBD1 (5 bases). The CDR3 is made up of 14 amino acids. With 3 bases removed from V and 7 bases from J, the gap between germline ends came to 13 bases. CDR1 is LNHNV, CDR2 YYDKDF, per germline (reference sequence). The CDR3 reads CATSRGGGTQPQHF. For the CDR3, the DNA is TGTGCCACCAGCAGGGGGGGAGGGACCCAGCCCCAGCATTTT.

J is TRBJ2-7 and V is TRBV28; TRBD1 might be the D (6 bases). This CDR3 comprises 14 residues. Germline CDR1 and CDR2: MDHEN and SYDVKM. V lost 3 bases, J lost 6 bases, and 15 bases lay in between. For the CDR3, the DNA is TGTGCCAGCAGTTTGGGGGCAGGGTCCAGCGAGCAGTACTTC. It is translated as CASSLGAGSSEQYF.

The chain is built from TRBV3-1 (or the pseudogene TRBV3-2) and TRBJ2-3; 13 bases are a match to TRBD2. The J segment lost 5 bases and the V segment lost 6 bases, leaving 14 bases of the junction unmatched. This CDR3 has 18 residues. Germline values: CDR1 LGHDT, CDR2 YNNKEL (reference sequence). In nucleotides, the CDR3 is TGTGCCAGCAGTAGGGGACTAGCGGGGACCTCGGGGGTAGATACGCAGTATTTT. Its protein product is CASSRGLAGTSGVDTQYF.

The rearrangement uses TRBV5-1 and TRBJ1-2, with TRBD1 as a possible D gene (5 bases). Germline V gene sequence: CDR1 SGHRS, CDR2 YFSETQ. This CDR3 region has 14 residues. The V end lost 4 bases, the J end lost 4 bases, and 14 bases lay between the germline ends. The CDR3 nucleotides are TGCGCCAGCAGCCCCCCGGGGGAAGGCTATGGCTACACCTTC. It encodes CASSPPGEGYGYTF.

The chain links TRBV6-1 to TRBJ1-5, with D unclear. CDR3 length equals 15 residues. Germline CDR1 and CDR2: MNHNS and SASEGT. Trimming pared 2 bases from V and 0 bases from J, leaving 8 bases between. This CDR3 is CASSELGGSNQPQHF. The CDR3 region has the DNA TGTGCCAGCAGTGAATTAGGCGGTAGCAATCAGCCCCAGCATTTT.

Only one count was recorded for this clone. The sample contains more than one DNA sequence encoding this CDR3. V is TRBV5-1 and J is TRBJ1-4; TRBD1 matches 7 bases. The CDR3 has 14 residues. Unmatched junction bases numbered 2, after V lost 4 bases and J lost 2 bases. The germline V gene encodes CDR1 SGHRS and CDR2 YFSETQ. The CDR3 loop is CASSIQGTNEKLFF. The DNA for the CDR3 is TGCGCCAGCAGCATACAGGGGACTAATGAAAAACTGTTTTTT.

V usage is TRBV5-8 and J usage is TRBJ1-4; 7 bases match TRBD1. The trim removed 4 bases at V and 8 bases at J, leaving 8 bases unmatched. Germline values: CDR1 SGHTS, CDR2 YDEGEE. The CDR3 covers 14 residues. The CDR3 loop is CASSATGFSEKLFF. Here the CDR3 DNA reads TGTGCCAGCAGCGCGACAGGGTTTAGCGAAAAACTGTTTTTT.

The rearrangement uses TRBV5-1 and TRBJ1-1; a weak D match, TRBD1 (6 bases). From germline, CDR1 is SGHRS and CDR2 YFSETQ. The CDR3 sequence is 16 residues long. V was clipped by 6 bases and J by 1 base, with 19 bases between them. The CDR3 DNA sequence: TGCGCCAGCACCTCCCTACAGGGATCCAAGAACACTGAAGCTTTCTTT. Residues: CASTSLQGSKNTEAFF.

The chain has TRBV5-3 and TRBJ1-4; 12 bases match TRBD1. TRBV5-3 is filed as an ORF, its function uncertain. The CDR3 consists of 23 residues. After removal of 2 bases from V and 2 bases from J, the junction contained 22 bases not matched to a gene. The chain's CDR3 is CARSFCMWIPGQGASGTNEKLFF. CDR3 coding DNA: TGTGCCAGAAGCTTTTGCATGTGGATACCGGGACAGGGGGCTTCTGGGACTAATGAAAAACTGTTTTTT.

Comment on this clone: The same CDR3 is also encoded by other DNA sequences in this sample. V and J are TRBV5-1 and TRBJ2-5; no reliable D call. Germline V gene sequence: CDR1 SGHRS, CDR2 YFSETQ. V was shortened by 0 bases and J by 5 bases, with 2 bases between the two germline ends. The CDR3 is 11 residues long. CDR3 loop: CASSLAETQYF. The CDR3 nucleotides are TGCGCCAGCAGCTTGGCGGAGACCCAGTACTTC.

V usage is TRBV5-1 and J usage is TRBJ2-5; D might be TRBD2 (6 bases). V lost 0 bases and J lost 0, with 9 bases in between. Per germline, CDR1 SGHRS and CDR2 YFSETQ. The CDR3 is made up of 15 amino acids. The CDR3 reads CASSLAAGHQETQYF. CDR3 DNA sequence: TGCGCCAGCAGCTTGGCCGCGGGGCACCAAGAGACCCAGTACTTC.

The J gene is TRBJ2-5, the V gene TRBV2, with 8 positions matching TRBD2. This CDR3 has 16 amino acids. Per germline, CDR1 SNHLY and CDR2 FYNNEI. J was trimmed by 5 bases and V by 2 bases; bases with no gene match: 10. The CDR3: CASSELSVAGWETQYF. The CDR3 DNA is TGTGCCAGCAGTGAATTGTCGGTAGCGGGGTGGGAGACCCAGTACTTC. Drawing the rest from reference TRBV2 and TRBJ2-5, the complete variable domain is EPEVTQTPSHQVTQMGQEVILRCVPISNHLYFYWYRQILGQKVEFLVSFYNNEISEKSEIFDDQFSVERPDGSNFTLKIRSTKLEDSAMYFCASSELSVAGWETQYFGPGTRLLVL.

This clone was detected only a few times. This rearrangement joins TRBV4-1 to TRBJ2-3, with unresolved D. With 1 base removed from V and 4 bases from J, the gap between germline ends came to 6 bases. Germline CDR1 and CDR2: MGHRA and YSYEKL. This CDR3 is built from 13 residues. This CDR3 reads CASSQGASDTQYF. CDR3 sequence (DNA): TGCGCCAGCAGCCAAGGGGCGTCAGATACGCAGTATTTT.

This clone occurred a few times. CDR3 coding DNA: TGTGCCAGTAGTATAGTCGGGAGAGCCAACTATGGCTACACCTTC. Its translation: CASSIVGRANYGYTF. The chain links TRBV19 to TRBJ1-2; D not resolved. V was shortened by 1 base and J by 2 bases, with 11 bases between the two germline ends. CDR3 length: 15 residues. The germline V gene has CDR1 LNHDA and CDR2 SQIVND (reference sequence).

This rearrangement joins TRBV9 to TRBJ2-1; tentatively, D is TRBD2 (6 bases). CDR1 and CDR2 from the germline V gene are SGDLS and YYNGEE. The V gene lost 0 bases and the J gene lost 7 bases, with 14 bases spanning the gap. The CDR3 runs 15 residues. The CDR3 loop is CASSVATNRGNEQFF. The CDR3 nucleotides are TGTGCCAGCAGCGTAGCCACAAACCGGGGGAATGAGCAGTTCTTC.

This clone has only a few counts. The chain has TRBV5-6 and TRBJ1-1; D is unresolved. Trimming left V 2 bases short and J 3 bases short, with 5 bases between. Germline V lookup: CDR1 SGHDT, CDR2 YYEEEE. This CDR3 has 12 amino acids. CDR3 residues: CASSFGHTEAFF. DNA of the CDR3: TGTGCCAGCAGCTTTGGGCACACTGAAGCTTTCTTT.

The chain employs TRBV7-9 and TRBJ2-7, with a tentative D call TRBD1 (5 bases). CDR3 size: 14 residues. Germline V lookup: CDR1 SEHNR, CDR2 FQNEAQ (reference sequence). V lost 4 bases to trimming and J lost 2 bases, with 12 bases between them. The CDR3 DNA follows: TGTGCCAGCAGCTCCACCGGACAAGCCTACGAGCAGTACTTC. Its translation is CASSSTGQAYEQYF.

J is TRBJ1-2 and V is TRBV9; 7 positions match TRBD1. Germline CDR1 reads SGDLS; CDR2 reads YYNGEE. This CDR3 is built from 15 residues. V gave up 1 base and J gave up 2 bases; unmatched junction bases: 5. The CDR3 sequence is CASSVQVRGNYGYTF. For the CDR3, the DNA is TGTGCCAGCAGCGTACAGGTCAGGGGGAACTATGGCTACACCTTC. The full variable domain, rest sourced from reference TRBV9 and TRBJ1-2, is DSGVTQTPKHLITATGQRVTLRCSPRSGDLSVYWYQQSLDQGLQFLIQYYNGEERAKGNILERFSAQQFPDLHSELNLSSLELGDSALYFCASSVQVRGNYGYTFGSGTRLTVV.

V gene TRBV11-1 combines with J gene TRBJ2-5; D not resolved. This CDR3 has 13 amino acids. The germline V and J ends were trimmed by 1 base and 0 bases, with 3 bases remaining between them. The germline CDR1 and CDR2 sequences are SGHAT and FQDESV (reference sequence). CDR3 amino acids: CASSLDYQETQYF. CDR3 bases: TGTGCCAGCAGCTTAGACTACCAAGAGACCCAGTACTTC. Based on the CDR3 plus reference TRBV11-1 and TRBJ2-5, the full variable domain is EAEVAQSPRYKITEKSQAVAFWCDPISGHATLYWYRQILGQGPELLVQFQDESVVDDSQLPKDRFSAERLKGVDSTLKIQPAELGDSAMYLCASSLDYQETQYFGPGTRLLVL.

The chain employs TRBV5-5 and TRBJ1-4, with D maybe TRBD1 (5 bases). V was pared by 2 bases and J by 6 bases, with 14 bases between. The germline V gene encodes CDR1 SGHKS and CDR2 YYEKEE (reference sequence). CDR3 length: 15 residues. CDR3 protein: CASSFRQHLDEKLFF. The CDR3, as DNA: TGTGCCAGCAGCTTCAGACAGCACCTTGATGAAAAACTGTTTTTT.

The gene calls are TRBV24-1 and TRBJ2-3; 10 bases match TRBD1. The ends lost 4 bases at V and 5 bases at J; junction bases unmatched: 8. This CDR3 comprises 16 residues. Germline CDR1 is KGHDR and CDR2 is SFDVKD. DNA of the CDR3: TGTGCCACCAGTGACCCGGGACAGGGGTATGGAGATACGCAGTATTTT. Its translation is CATSDPGQGYGDTQYF.

The chain joins TRBV5-1 to TRBJ2-1, with 11 bases lining up with TRBD2. V trimming: 4 bases; J trimming: 6 bases; junction bases outside the gene matches: 3. CDR3 size: 14 residues. Germline V gene data show CDR1 as SGHRS and CDR2 as YFSETQ. CDR3 loop: CASSLGTSGNEQFF. CDR3 nucleotide sequence: TGCGCCAGCAGCCTGGGGACTAGCGGCAATGAGCAGTTCTTC. Filled out from reference TRBV5-1 and TRBJ2-1, the complete variable domain reads KAGVTQTPRYLIKTRGQQVTLSCSPISGHRSVSWYQQTPGQGLQFLFEYFSETQRNKGNFPGRFSGRQFSNSRSEMNVSTLELGDSALYLCASSLGTSGNEQFFGPGTRLTVL.

This clone was picked up one time. This chain uses TRBV2 with TRBJ2-7, with a weak D call TRBD2 (6 bases). Per germline, CDR1 SNHLY and CDR2 FYNNEI. The length of the CDR3 is 17 residues. V lost 4 bases, J lost 0 bases, and 19 bases lay in between. The CDR3 region is CASSVEGTGDSSYEQYF. CDR3 in DNA: TGTGCCAGCAGTGTGGAGGGTACGGGCGATAGCTCCTACGAGCAGTACTTC.

The chain is built from TRBV5-1 and TRBJ2-7; D remains unclear. The V gene's germline CDR1 is SGHRS and CDR2 YFSETQ. V lost 2 bases to trimming and J lost 2 bases, with 8 bases between them. The CDR3 loop spans 13 amino acids. The CDR3 is CASSLDTPYEQYF. DNA for the CDR3: TGCGCCAGCAGCTTAGATACACCCTACGAGCAGTACTTC.